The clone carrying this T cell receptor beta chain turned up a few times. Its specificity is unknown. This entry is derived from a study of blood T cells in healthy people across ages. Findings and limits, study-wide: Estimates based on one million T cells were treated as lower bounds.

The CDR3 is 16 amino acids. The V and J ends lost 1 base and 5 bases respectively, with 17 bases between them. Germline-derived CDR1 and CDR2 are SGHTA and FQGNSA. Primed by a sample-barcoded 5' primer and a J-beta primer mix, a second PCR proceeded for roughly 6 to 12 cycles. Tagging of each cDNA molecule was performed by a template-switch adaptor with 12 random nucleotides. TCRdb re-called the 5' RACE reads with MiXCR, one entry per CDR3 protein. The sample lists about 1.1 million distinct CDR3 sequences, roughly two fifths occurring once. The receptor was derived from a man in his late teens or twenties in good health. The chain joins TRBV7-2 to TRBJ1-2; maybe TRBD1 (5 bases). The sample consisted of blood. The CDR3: CASSLGGGTTLYGYTF. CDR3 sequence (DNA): TGTGCCAGCAGCTTAGGGGGCGGCACAACTTTATATGGCTACACCTTC.